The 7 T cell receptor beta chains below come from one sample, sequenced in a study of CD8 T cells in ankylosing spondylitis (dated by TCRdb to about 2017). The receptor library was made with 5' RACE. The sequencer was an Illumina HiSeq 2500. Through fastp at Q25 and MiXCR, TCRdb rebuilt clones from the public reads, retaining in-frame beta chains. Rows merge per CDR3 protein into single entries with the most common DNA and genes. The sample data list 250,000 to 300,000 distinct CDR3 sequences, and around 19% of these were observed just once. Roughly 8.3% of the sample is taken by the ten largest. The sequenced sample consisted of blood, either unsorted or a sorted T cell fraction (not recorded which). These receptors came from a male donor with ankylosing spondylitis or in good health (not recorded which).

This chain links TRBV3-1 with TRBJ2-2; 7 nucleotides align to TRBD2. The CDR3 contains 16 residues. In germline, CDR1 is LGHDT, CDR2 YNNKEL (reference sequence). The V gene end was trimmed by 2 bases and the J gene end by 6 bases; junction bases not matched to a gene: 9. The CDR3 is CASSQRSGKEAGELFF. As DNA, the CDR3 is TGTGCCAGCAGCCAAAGAAGCGGGAAGGAGGCCGGGGAGCTGTTTTTT.

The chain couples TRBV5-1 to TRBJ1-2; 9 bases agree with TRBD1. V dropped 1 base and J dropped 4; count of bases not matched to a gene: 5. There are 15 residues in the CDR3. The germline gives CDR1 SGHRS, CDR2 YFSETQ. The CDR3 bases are TGCGCCAGCAGCTTGCAGGGACAGGGATCCTATGGCTACACCTTC. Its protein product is CASSLQGQGSYGYTF.

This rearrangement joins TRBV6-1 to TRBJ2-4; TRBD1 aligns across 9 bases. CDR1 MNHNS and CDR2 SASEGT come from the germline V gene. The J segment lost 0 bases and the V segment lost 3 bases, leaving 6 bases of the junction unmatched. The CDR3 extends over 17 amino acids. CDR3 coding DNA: TGTGCCAGCAGTGACATAGGACAGGGGCGAGCCAAAAACATTCAGTACTTC. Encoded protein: CASSDIGQGRAKNIQYF.

The CDR3 nucleotides are TGTGCCATCAGTGAAGGAAGTAGCGGAGGGGAGACCCAGTACTTC. This sequence encodes CAISEGSSGGETQYF. This chain links TRBV10-3 with TRBJ2-5; D may be TRBD2 (6 bases). The CDR3 is made up of 15 amino acids. The germline V gene encodes CDR1 ENHRY and CDR2 SYGVKD. The V end lost 3 bases, the J end lost 5 bases, and 16 bases lay between the germline ends.

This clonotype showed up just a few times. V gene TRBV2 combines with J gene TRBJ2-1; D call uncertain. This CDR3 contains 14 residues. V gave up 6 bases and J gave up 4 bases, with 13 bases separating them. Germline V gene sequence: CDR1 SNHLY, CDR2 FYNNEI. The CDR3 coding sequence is TGTGCCAGCAGGTCACCTACAGAGTACAATGAGCAGTTCTTC. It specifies CASRSPTEYNEQFF.

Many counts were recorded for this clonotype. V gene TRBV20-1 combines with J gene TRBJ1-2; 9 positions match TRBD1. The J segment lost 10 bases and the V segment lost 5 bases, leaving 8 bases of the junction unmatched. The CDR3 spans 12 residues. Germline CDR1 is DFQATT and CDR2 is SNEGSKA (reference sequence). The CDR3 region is CSAGRDRVDYTF. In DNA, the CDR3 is TGCAGTGCTGGCCGGGACAGGGTTGACTACACCTTC.

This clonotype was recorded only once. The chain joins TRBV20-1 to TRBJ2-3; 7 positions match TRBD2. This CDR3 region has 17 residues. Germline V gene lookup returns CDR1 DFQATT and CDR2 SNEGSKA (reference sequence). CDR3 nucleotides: TGCTGCTTCTCTGGCCAGGGTTCGGCGGGAGCGTATGGTACGCAGTATTTT. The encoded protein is CCFSGQGSAGAYGTQYF.